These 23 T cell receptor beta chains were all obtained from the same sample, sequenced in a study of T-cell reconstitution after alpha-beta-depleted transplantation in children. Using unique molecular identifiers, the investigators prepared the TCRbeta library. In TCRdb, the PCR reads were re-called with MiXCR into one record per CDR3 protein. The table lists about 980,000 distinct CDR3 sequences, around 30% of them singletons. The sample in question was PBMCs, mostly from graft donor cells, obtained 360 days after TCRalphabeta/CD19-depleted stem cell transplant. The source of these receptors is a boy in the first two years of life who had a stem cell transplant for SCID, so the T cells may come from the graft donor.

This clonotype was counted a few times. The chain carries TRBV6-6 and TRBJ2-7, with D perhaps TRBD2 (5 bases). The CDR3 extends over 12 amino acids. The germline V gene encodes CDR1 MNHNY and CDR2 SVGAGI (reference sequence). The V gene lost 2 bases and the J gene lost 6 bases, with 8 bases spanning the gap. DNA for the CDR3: TGTGCCAGCAGTTACATCCGGGGCGAGCAGTACTTC. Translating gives CASSYIRGEQYF.

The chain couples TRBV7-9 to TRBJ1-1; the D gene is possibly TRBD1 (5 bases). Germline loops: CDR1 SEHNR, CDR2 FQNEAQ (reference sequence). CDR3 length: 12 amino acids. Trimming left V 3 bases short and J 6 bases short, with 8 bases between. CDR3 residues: CASSLDIAEAFF. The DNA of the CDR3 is TGTGCCAGCAGCTTGGACATCGCTGAAGCTTTCTTT.

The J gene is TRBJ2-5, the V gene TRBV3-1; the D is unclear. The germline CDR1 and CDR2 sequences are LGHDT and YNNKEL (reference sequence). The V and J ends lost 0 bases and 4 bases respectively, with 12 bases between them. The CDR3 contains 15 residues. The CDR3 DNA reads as TGTGCCAGCAGCCAAGACTCGACGGATGGAGAGACCCAGTACTTC. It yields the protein CASSQDSTDGETQYF.

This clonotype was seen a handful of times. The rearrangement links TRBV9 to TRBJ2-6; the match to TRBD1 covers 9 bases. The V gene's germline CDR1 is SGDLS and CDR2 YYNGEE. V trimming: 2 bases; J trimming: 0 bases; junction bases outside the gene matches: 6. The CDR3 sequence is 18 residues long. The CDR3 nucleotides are TGTGCCAGCAGCGTCCACCGGGACAGGGACTCTGGGGCCAACGTCCTGACTTTC. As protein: CASSVHRDRDSGANVLTF.

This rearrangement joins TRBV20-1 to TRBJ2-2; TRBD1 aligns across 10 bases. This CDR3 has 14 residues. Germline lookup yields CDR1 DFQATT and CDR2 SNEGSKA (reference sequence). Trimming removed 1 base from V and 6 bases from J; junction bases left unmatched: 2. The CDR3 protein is CSARGGTGAGELFF. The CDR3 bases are TGCAGTGCTAGAGGGGGGACAGGGGCCGGGGAGCTGTTTTTT.

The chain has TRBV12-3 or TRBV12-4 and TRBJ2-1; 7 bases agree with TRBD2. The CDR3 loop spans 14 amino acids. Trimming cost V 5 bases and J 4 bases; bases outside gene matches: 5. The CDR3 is CASSPGTMYNEQFF. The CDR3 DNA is TGTGCCAGCAGTCCCGGGACTATGTACAATGAGCAGTTCTTC.

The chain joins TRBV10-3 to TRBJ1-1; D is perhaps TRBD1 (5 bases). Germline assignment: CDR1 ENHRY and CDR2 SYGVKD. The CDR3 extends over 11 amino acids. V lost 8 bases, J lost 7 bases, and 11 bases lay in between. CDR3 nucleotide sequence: TGTGCCATCGGGACGGGCCTTGAAGCTTTCTTT. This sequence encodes CAIGTGLEAFF.

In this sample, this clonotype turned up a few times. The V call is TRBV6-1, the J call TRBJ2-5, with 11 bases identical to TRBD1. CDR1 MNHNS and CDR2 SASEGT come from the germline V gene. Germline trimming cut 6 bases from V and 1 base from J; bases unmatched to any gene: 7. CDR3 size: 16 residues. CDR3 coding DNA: TGTGCCAGCAGGGTCGGACAGGGGGCCTTCCAAGAGACCCAGTACTTC. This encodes CASRVGQGAFQETQYF.

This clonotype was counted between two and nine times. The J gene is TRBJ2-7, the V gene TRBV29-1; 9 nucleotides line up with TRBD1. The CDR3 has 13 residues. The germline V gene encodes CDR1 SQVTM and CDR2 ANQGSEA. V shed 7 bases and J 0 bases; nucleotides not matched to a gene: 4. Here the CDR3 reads CSGKDRGSYEQYF. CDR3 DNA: TGCAGCGGAAAGGACAGGGGCTCCTACGAGCAGTACTTC.

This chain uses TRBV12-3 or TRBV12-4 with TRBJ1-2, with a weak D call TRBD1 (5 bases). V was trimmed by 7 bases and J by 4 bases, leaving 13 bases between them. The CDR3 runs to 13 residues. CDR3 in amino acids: CASMLTVVYGYTF. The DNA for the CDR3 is TGTGCCAGCATGTTGACAGTCGTCTATGGCTACACCTTC.

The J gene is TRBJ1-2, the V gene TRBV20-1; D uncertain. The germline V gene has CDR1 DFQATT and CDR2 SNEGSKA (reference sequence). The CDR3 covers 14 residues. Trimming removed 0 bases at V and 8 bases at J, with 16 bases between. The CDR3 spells CSARDHRVPEGYTF. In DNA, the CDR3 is TGCAGTGCTAGAGATCACCGGGTCCCTGAGGGCTACACCTTC.

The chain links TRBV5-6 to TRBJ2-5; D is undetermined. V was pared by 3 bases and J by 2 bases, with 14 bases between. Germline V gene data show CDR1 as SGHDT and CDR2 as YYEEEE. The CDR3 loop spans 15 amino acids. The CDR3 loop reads CASSSSASWQETQYF. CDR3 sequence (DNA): TGTGCCAGCAGCTCCTCAGCCTCGTGGCAAGAGACCCAGTACTTC.

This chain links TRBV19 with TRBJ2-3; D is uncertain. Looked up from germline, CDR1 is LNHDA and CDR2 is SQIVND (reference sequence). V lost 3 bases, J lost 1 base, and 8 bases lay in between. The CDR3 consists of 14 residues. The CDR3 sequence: CASSILARTDTQYF. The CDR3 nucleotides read TGTGCCAGTAGTATCTTGGCTCGCACAGATACGCAGTATTTT.

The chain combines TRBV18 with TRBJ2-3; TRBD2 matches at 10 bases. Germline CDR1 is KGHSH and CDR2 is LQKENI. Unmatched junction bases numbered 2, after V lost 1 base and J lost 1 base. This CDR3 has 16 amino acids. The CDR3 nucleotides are TGTGCCAGCTCACCACAACTAGCGGGGCGCACAGATACGCAGTATTTT. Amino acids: CASSPQLAGRTDTQYF.

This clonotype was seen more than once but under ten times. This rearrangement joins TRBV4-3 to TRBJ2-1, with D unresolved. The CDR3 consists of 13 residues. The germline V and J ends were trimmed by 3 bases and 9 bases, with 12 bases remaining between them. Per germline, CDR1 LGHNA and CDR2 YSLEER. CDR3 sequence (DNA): TGCGCCAGCAGCCACGCTCGTTCGGGTGAGCAGTTCTTC. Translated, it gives CASSHARSGEQFF.

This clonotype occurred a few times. In DNA, the CDR3 is TGTGCCAGCAGCCAAGATCCGGGGGCCAATGAGCAGTTCTTC. Its translation is CASSQDPGANEQFF. The rearrangement uses TRBV3-1 and TRBJ2-1; tentatively, D is TRBD1 or TRBD2 (6 bases each). The CDR3 consists of 14 residues. The ends were cut back, 0 bases at V and 6 bases at J, with 9 bases in the middle. CDR1 LGHDT and CDR2 YNNKEL come from the germline V gene (reference sequence).

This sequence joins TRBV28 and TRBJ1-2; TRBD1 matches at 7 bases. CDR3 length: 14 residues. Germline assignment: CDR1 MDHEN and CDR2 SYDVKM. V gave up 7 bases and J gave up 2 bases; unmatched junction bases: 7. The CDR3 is CASTSGTVNYGYTF. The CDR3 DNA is TGTGCCAGCACTTCCGGGACAGTGAACTATGGCTACACCTTC.

This CDR3 is CASSVVSGGVVGEQFF. The CDR3 coding sequence is TGTGCCAGCAGCGTAGTTAGCGGGGGGGTGGTGGGTGAGCAGTTCTTC. The V gene is TRBV9, the J gene TRBJ2-1; 11 nucleotides line up with TRBD2. This CDR3 has 16 amino acids. V dropped 0 bases and J dropped 9; count of bases not matched to a gene: 8. The germline CDR1 and CDR2 sequences are SGDLS and YYNGEE.

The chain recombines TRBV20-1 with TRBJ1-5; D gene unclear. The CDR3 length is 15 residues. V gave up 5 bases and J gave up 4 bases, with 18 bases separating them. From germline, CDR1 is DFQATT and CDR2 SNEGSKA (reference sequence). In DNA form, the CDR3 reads TGCAGTGCTTCTCCCCTGGTGGAGGTGAATCAGCCCCAGCATTTT. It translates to CSASPLVEVNQPQHF.

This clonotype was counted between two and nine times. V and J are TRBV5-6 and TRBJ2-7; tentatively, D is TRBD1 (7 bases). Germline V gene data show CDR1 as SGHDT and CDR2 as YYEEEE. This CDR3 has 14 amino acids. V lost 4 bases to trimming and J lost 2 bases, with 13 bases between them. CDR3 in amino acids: CASSMGGQTYEQYF. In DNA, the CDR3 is TGTGCCAGCAGCATGGGGGGACAGACCTACGAGCAGTACTTC.

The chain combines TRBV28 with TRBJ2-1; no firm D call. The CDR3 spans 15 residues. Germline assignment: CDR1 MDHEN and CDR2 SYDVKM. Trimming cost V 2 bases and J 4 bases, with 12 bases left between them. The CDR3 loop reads CASSLPQIQYNEQFF. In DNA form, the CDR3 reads TGTGCCAGCAGTTTACCCCAAATCCAATACAATGAGCAGTTCTTC.

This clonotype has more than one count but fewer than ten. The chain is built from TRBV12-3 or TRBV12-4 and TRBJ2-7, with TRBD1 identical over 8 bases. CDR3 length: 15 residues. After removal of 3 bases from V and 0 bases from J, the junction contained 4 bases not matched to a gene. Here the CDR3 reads CASSLVRGLSYEQYF. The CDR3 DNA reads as TGTGCCAGCAGTTTGGTCAGGGGGCTCTCCTACGAGCAGTACTTC.

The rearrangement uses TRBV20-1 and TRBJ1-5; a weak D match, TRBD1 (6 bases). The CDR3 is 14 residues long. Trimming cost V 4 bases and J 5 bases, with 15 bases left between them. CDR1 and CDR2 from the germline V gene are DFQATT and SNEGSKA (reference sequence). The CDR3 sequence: CSAISGAPDQPQHF. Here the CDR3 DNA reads TGCAGTGCTATCTCAGGGGCCCCCGATCAGCCCCAGCATTTT.